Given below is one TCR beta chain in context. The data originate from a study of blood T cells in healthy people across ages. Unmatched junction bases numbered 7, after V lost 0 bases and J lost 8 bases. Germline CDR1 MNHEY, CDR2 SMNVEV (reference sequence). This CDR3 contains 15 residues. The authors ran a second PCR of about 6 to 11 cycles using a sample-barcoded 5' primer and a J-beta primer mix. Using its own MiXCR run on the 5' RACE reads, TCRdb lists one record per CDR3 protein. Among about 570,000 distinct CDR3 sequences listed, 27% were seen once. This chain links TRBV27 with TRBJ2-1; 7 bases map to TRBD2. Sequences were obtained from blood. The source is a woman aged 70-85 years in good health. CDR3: CASSLSIAGGDEQFF. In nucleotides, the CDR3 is TGTGCCAGCAGTTTATCGATAGCGGGTGGGGATGAGCAGTTCTTC.